Presented here are 13 T cell receptor beta chains from one specimen sequenced in a study of cytomegalovirus exposure and HLA in healthy donors. Use of 60 Vbeta and 13 Jbeta primers characterized the PCR. The assay was immunoSEQ multiplex PCR, and TCRdb's table has in-frame clones only and misses some. Of fewer than 70,000 clones detected, around 74% appear once; the ten largest clones hold 11%. Specimen: PBMCs. These receptors were obtained from a woman in her fifties or sixties in good health and CMV-seropositive.

This clone was observed once. The same CDR3 is also encoded by other DNA sequences in this sample. J is TRBJ1-2 and V is TRBV6-1; D possibly corresponds to TRBD1 (5 bases). Looked up from germline, CDR1 is MNHNS and CDR2 is SASEGT. V lost 4 bases to trimming and J lost 8 bases, with 8 bases between them. The CDR3 consists of 11 residues. The CDR3 coding sequence is TGTGCCAGCAGTGGACCAGGGGGCTACACCTTC. This translates into CASSGPGGYTF.

The chain is built from TRBV30 and TRBJ1-1; D unresolved. The CDR3 length is 13 residues. Germline CDR1 is GTSNPN and CDR2 is SVGIG (reference sequence). Trimming removed 2 bases at V and 1 base at J, with 8 bases between. CDR3 loop: CAWSNKPNTEAFF. The CDR3 nucleotides read TGTGCCTGGAGTAACAAACCGAACACTGAAGCTTTCTTT.

The chain employs TRBV19 and TRBJ1-2; 7 bases fit TRBD1. Germline V CDR1 and CDR2: LNHDA, SQIVND (reference sequence). J lost 7 bases, V lost 9 bases, and 5 bases had no gene match. The length of the CDR3 is 11 residues. The CDR3 sequence is CARKGATGYTF. In DNA, the CDR3 is TGTGCCAGGAAGGGGGCAACTGGCTACACCTTC.

This clone was seen a handful of times. The chain joins TRBV9 to TRBJ2-2; D uncertain. With 3 bases removed from V and 7 bases from J, the gap between germline ends came to 7 bases. The CDR3 consists of 12 residues. Germline V lookup: CDR1 SGDLS, CDR2 YYNGEE. This CDR3 reads CASSARGGELFF. CDR3 sequence (DNA): TGTGCCAGCAGCGCTCGCGGCGGGGAGCTGTTTTTT.

V usage is TRBV27 and J usage is TRBJ2-1; 7 bases fit TRBD2. The germline V gene has CDR1 MNHEY and CDR2 SMNVEV (reference sequence). CDR3 length: 13 residues. The trim removed 4 bases at V and 8 bases at J, leaving 5 bases unmatched. The CDR3 reads CASSSPSGYEQFF. The DNA for the CDR3 is TGTGCCAGCAGTTCCCCTAGCGGATATGAGCAGTTCTTC.

The rearrangement joins TRBV29-1 to TRBJ2-1, with TRBD2 matching 7 bases. The trim removed 7 bases at V and 2 bases at J, leaving 8 bases unmatched. The CDR3 consists of 14 residues. Germline lookup yields CDR1 SQVTM and CDR2 ANQGSEA. CDR3 coding DNA: TGCAGCGGACTAGCAACGGGCGCCTACAATGAGCAGTTCTTC. Translated: CSGLATGAYNEQFF.

The chain joins TRBV2 to TRBJ2-6, with 9 bases fitting TRBD1. The germline V gene has CDR1 SNHLY and CDR2 FYNNEI. The CDR3 runs to 18 residues. V shed 3 bases and J 3 bases; nucleotides not matched to a gene: 9. CDR3 nucleotides: TGTGCCAGCAGTGATCGGGACAGGGCCTTTGGTGGGGCCAACGTCCTGACTTTC. The encoded protein is CASSDRDRAFGGANVLTF.

The genes are TRBV10-3 and TRBJ2-2; 7 positions agree with TRBD1. Germline loops: CDR1 ENHRY, CDR2 SYGVKD. This CDR3 spans 14 amino acids. The junction had 5 bases not matched to a gene; V was cut back by 8 bases and J by 2 bases. Written as DNA, the CDR3 is TGTGCCATCCATGGGACAGACAACACCGGGGAGCTGTTTTTT. Its protein product is CAIHGTDNTGELFF.

This chain connects TRBV29-1 to TRBJ1-2; D is perhaps TRBD1 (6 bases). This CDR3 has 11 residues. The V end lost 4 bases, the J end lost 6 bases, and 9 bases lay between the germline ends. The germline gives CDR1 SQVTM, CDR2 ANQGSEA. This CDR3 is CSVVRGDGYTF. The CDR3 DNA is TGCAGCGTTGTCAGGGGTGATGGCTACACCTTC. Drawing the rest from reference TRBV29-1 and TRBJ1-2, the complete variable domain is SAVISQKPSRDICQRGTSLTIQCQVDSQVTMMFWYRQQPGQSLTLIATANQGSEATYESGFVIDKFPISRPNLTFSTLTVSNMSPEDSSIYLCSVVRGDGYTFGSGTRLTVV.

This clone was seen just once. The chain links TRBV6-4 to TRBJ1-2, with 7 bases that match TRBD1. The CDR3 runs to 15 residues. Germline V CDR1 and CDR2: MRHNA, SNTAGT. The trim removed 0 bases at V and 7 bases at J, leaving 8 bases unmatched. The CDR3 spells CASSDSTGTTSGYTF. The CDR3 coding sequence is TGTGCCAGCAGTGACTCGACAGGGACGACGAGTGGCTACACCTTC.

The chain carries TRBV14 and TRBJ2-5; D not certain. Germline V gene data show CDR1 as SGHDN and CDR2 as FVKESK. Trimming stripped 0 bases from V and 5 bases from J, with 10 bases between. CDR3 length: 14 amino acids. In nucleotides, the CDR3 is TGTGCCAGCAGCCAAGAGTCGGTTGTGGAGACCCAGTACTTC. Translating it yields CASSQESVVETQYF.

The chain couples TRBV6-1 to TRBJ2-1; D gene unclear. CDR3 length equals 13 residues. Germline CDR1 is MNHNS and CDR2 is SASEGT. V lost 7 bases and J 5 bases, leaving 12 bases between the germline ends. The CDR3 is CASKLSQDNEQFF. The CDR3 region has the DNA TGTGCCAGCAAGTTATCGCAGGACAATGAGCAGTTCTTC.

The chain carries TRBV2 and TRBJ1-1; D unresolved. V was clipped by 4 bases and J by 1 base, with 7 bases between them. The germline gives CDR1 SNHLY, CDR2 FYNNEI. The length of the CDR3 is 13 residues. The CDR3 DNA reads as TGTGCCAGCAGTGTGAGTGGGAACACTGAAGCTTTCTTT. Its translation is CASSVSGNTEAFF.